Listed below are T cell receptor beta chains from one sample, sequenced in a study of CD8 T cells in ankylosing spondylitis. TCRdb independently ran MiXCR on the 5' RACE reads; one entry per CDR3 protein. The table records approximately 550,000 distinct CDR3 sequences, over 9.5% of them present only once. Source material: blood, either unsorted or a sorted T cell fraction (not recorded which). The receptors stem from a male donor with ankylosing spondylitis. The CDR3 runs from the conserved cysteine through the conserved F or W. The order of the fields is V gene, J gene, CDR3 length, D gene, clone size, CDR3 protein, CDR3 DNA. A D gene is named only where the DNA matches it firmly. Clone size is shown for a subset of rows, as once, few, many or a class of expanded clone.

TRBV10-3,TRBJ2-3,15,TRBD2,few,CAISASGGPTDTQYF,TGTGCCATCAGTGCTAGCGGGGGCCCCACAGATACGCAGTATTTT
TRBV6-2/TRBV6-3,TRBJ2-1,17,TRBD1,few,CASRFLGQGAHYNEQFF,TGTGCCAGCAGGTTCCTGGGGCAGGGGGCCCACTACAATGAGCAGTTCTTC
TRBV19,TRBJ2-2,15,TRBD2,-,CASSTSGRSTGELFF,TGTGCCAGTAGTACGAGCGGGAGAAGTACCGGGGAGCTGTTTTTT
TRBV2,TRBJ1-4,16,-,-,CASSAQAPRAVEKLFF,TGTGCCAGCAGTGCGCAGGCCCCCAGGGCGGTTGAAAAACTGTTTTTT
TRBV6-1,TRBJ2-2,14,-,few,CATLAVHNTGELFF,TGTGCCACCCTCGCGGTGCACAACACCGGGGAGCTGTTTTTT
TRBV5-1,TRBJ1-2,14,-,-,CASSFGGVGDGYTF,TGCGCCAGCAGCTTCGGCGGCGTCGGGGATGGCTACACCTTC
TRBV7-9,TRBJ2-5,15,-,few,CASSGPPAYQETQYF,TGTGCCAGCAGCGGGCCCCCCGCCTACCAAGAGACCCAGTACTTC
TRBV7-9,TRBJ2-5,13,-,-,CASYRGSGETQYF,TGTGCCAGCTATAGGGGGAGCGGTGAGACCCAGTACTTC
TRBV4-1,TRBJ1-5,17,-,-,CASSQDAREGRVQPQHF,TGCGCCAGCAGCCAAGACGCCAGGGAAGGACGAGTTCAGCCCCAGCATTTT
TRBV12-3/TRBV12-4,TRBJ1-5,15,-,-,CASSFLAQGNQPQHF,TGTGCCAGCAGTTTCTTAGCTCAAGGCAATCAGCCCCAGCATTTT
TRBV27,TRBJ2-3,15,-,-,CASSLSRGGADTQYF,TGTGCCAGCAGTTTATCGAGAGGGGGAGCAGATACGCAGTATTTT
TRBV27,TRBJ1-2,14,-,-,CASSSYPGDDGYTF,TGTGCCAGCAGTTCATACCCCGGGGATGATGGCTACACCTTC
TRBV12-3/TRBV12-4,TRBJ2-1,13,-,-,CASSEPEDNEQFF,TGTGCCAGCAGTGAGCCGGAAGACAATGAGCAGTTCTTC
TRBV7-9,TRBJ1-4,11,-,-,CAIPPSGGLFF,TGTGCCATCCCCCCTTCGGGGGGACTGTTTTTT
TRBV6-1,TRBJ1-1,12,-,few,CASSESGVEAFF,TGTGCCAGCAGTGAGTCGGGAGTTGAAGCTTTCTTT
TRBV11-2,TRBJ2-1,15,-,many,CASSITTGLYNEQFF,TGTGCCAGCAGCATAACTACAGGGCTCTACAATGAGCAGTTCTTC
TRBV4-2,TRBJ1-1,14,-,few,CASSHQEQATEAFF,TGTGCCAGCAGCCACCAGGAACAGGCCACTGAAGCTTTCTTT
TRBV3-1,TRBJ1-1,16,-,few,CASSQGVGNMNTEAFF,TGTGCCAGCAGCCAAGGGGTGGGAAACATGAACACTGAAGCTTTCTTT
TRBV29-1,TRBJ1-1,14,-,-,CSAADSKPKDEAFF,TGCAGCGCGGCGGACAGTAAGCCGAAGGATGAAGCTTTCTTT
TRBV25-1,TRBJ2-7,11,TRBD2,-,CASGGVNEQYF,TGTGCCAGCGGGGGGGTTAACGAGCAGTACTTC
TRBV7-9,TRBJ1-2,15,TRBD1,-,CASSPTGTGEDGYTF,TGTGCCAGCAGCCCAACCGGGACAGGGGAAGATGGCTACACCTTC
TRBV20-1,TRBJ2-1,12,-,many,CSARGLLDEQFF,TGCAGTGCTAGAGGACTCCTTGATGAGCAGTTCTTC